A single sample is the source of the 20 T cell receptor beta chains below, sequenced in a study of blood T cells in healthy people across ages. Through a sample-barcoded 5' primer and a J-beta primer mix, a second PCR was run for about 6 to 11 cycles. TCRdb reprocessed the 5' RACE reads with MiXCR, giving one entry per CDR3 protein. Of some 1.4 million distinct CDR3 sequences listed, approximately 38% are singletons. The source material was blood. These receptors all stem from a woman under 30 in good health.

This clonotype occurred a few times. The chain couples TRBV21-1 to TRBJ2-3. TRBV21-1 is an annotated pseudogene. The CDR3 sequence is 13 residues long. The chain's CDR3 is CASSKMPHGTQYF. The CDR3 coding sequence is TGTGCCAGCAGCAAAATGCCGCACGGTACGCAGTATTTT.

This clonotype turned up a few times. V usage is TRBV7-2 and J usage is TRBJ2-1; 8 nucleotides agree with TRBD2. The V gene's germline CDR1 is SGHTA and CDR2 FQGNSA. After removal of 4 bases from V and 4 bases from J, the junction contained 6 bases not matched to a gene. This CDR3 comprises 15 residues. The CDR3 sequence: CASSSSGLGYNEQFF. In DNA form, the CDR3 reads TGTGCCAGCAGCTCCTCGGGACTAGGTTACAATGAGCAGTTCTTC.

The gene calls are TRBV2 and TRBJ2-7, with D hard to call. This CDR3 comprises 16 residues. V lost 0 bases, J lost 0 bases, and 12 bases lay in between. Germline CDR1 SNHLY, CDR2 FYNNEI. CDR3 nucleotides: TGTGCCAGCAGTGAAGCGGCGAGGACGAACTCCTACGAGCAGTACTTC. Encoded protein: CASSEAARTNSYEQYF.

This clonotype has just a few counts. This chain joins TRBV5-1 and TRBJ1-1, with TRBD1 as a possible D gene (5 bases). There are 12 residues in the CDR3. In germline, CDR1 is SGHRS, CDR2 YFSETQ. V was shortened by 5 bases and J by 4 bases, with 9 bases between the two germline ends. Here the CDR3 reads CASSYGTTEAFF. CDR3 bases: TGCGCCAGCAGTTATGGGACCACTGAAGCTTTCTTT.

The chain recombines TRBV20-1 with TRBJ2-1; D could derive from TRBD1 or TRBD2 (5 bases each). The germline V gene encodes CDR1 DFQATT and CDR2 SNEGSKA (reference sequence). Between the trimmed V and J ends, which lost 3 bases and 9 bases, there was a span of 18 bases. This CDR3 contains 14 residues. The CDR3 DNA reads as TGCAGTGCTAGGATGGTGGGGACGTCGCGTGAGCAGTTCTTC. Translating gives CSARMVGTSREQFF.

The chain has TRBV12-3 or TRBV12-4 and TRBJ2-3; 7 bases are shared with TRBD1. This CDR3 is 15 amino acids long. The junction had 12 bases not matched to a gene; V was cut back by 6 bases and J by 6 bases. CDR3: CASRTQGIVRDTQYF. In DNA, the CDR3 is TGTGCCAGCAGGACACAGGGGATTGTTAGGGATACGCAGTATTTT.

This clonotype turned up a few times. The J gene is TRBJ2-5, the V gene TRBV20-1, with TRBD2 matching 12 bases. V trimming: 6 bases; J trimming: 4 bases; junction bases outside the gene matches: 6. Germline V gives CDR1 DFQATT, CDR2 SNEGSKA (reference sequence). The CDR3 covers 14 residues. CDR3 coding DNA: TGCAGTGCACAACCGGGACTAGCGGGAGAGACCCAGTACTTC. Its protein is CSAQPGLAGETQYF.

The V gene is TRBV20-1, the J gene TRBJ2-4; unclear D gene. The end of the DNA is better explained by TRBJ2-7, so the J call may be wrong. Germline CDR1 reads DFQATT; CDR2 reads SNEGSKA (reference sequence). The CDR3 runs 13 residues. Here the CDR3 DNA reads TGCAGTGCTAGGAACATTACCTCCTACGAGCAGTACTTC. This translates into CSARNITSYEQYF.

This clonotype has just a few counts. The chain is built from TRBV4-2 and TRBJ1-5; unclear D gene. The V gene lost 1 base and the J gene lost 0 bases, with 10 bases spanning the gap. Germline V gives CDR1 LGHNA, CDR2 YNFKEQ. CDR3 size: 16 residues. CDR3 DNA: TGTGCCAGCAGCCAAGGGGCAGAATATAGCAATCAGCCCCAGCATTTT. This sequence encodes CASSQGAEYSNQPQHF.

V gene TRBV7-2 combines with J gene TRBJ1-1; maybe TRBD1 (6 bases). The CDR3 contains 15 residues. Trimming pared 3 bases from V and 3 bases from J, leaving 14 bases between. Germline V lookup: CDR1 SGHTA, CDR2 FQGNSA. CDR3 bases: TGTGCCAGCAGCTTCAGCCTAGGGGGGGACACTGAAGCTTTCTTT. As protein: CASSFSLGGDTEAFF.

This sequence joins TRBV2 and TRBJ2-5; either TRBD1 or TRBD2 may supply D (6 bases each). Trimming cost V 2 bases and J 2 bases, with 15 bases left between them. This CDR3 region has 16 residues. Germline loops: CDR1 SNHLY, CDR2 FYNNEI. The CDR3 coding sequence is TGTGCCAGCAGTGAATTTGGGGGGCGAAATCAAGAGACCCAGTACTTC. It yields the protein CASSEFGGRNQETQYF.

This chain uses TRBV20-1 with TRBJ2-5; 7 bases are a match to TRBD1. This CDR3 is 15 amino acids long. With V trimmed by 6 bases and J by 1 base, 11 bases remained unmatched. The germline CDR1 and CDR2 sequences are DFQATT and SNEGSKA (reference sequence). The CDR3 spells CSAPPGTDPQETQYF. The CDR3 DNA sequence: TGCAGTGCACCGCCAGGGACAGACCCCCAAGAGACCCAGTACTTC.

This sequence joins TRBV10-1 and TRBJ2-1; weak D call: TRBD1 (6 bases). The CDR3 is made up of 13 amino acids. V lost 2 bases and J 13 bases, leaving 15 bases between the germline ends. Germline CDR1 WNHNN, CDR2 SYGVQD (reference sequence). The CDR3 loop reads CASSEDPGHGQFF. The DNA for the CDR3 is TGCGCCAGCAGTGAGGACCCGGGACATGGACAGTTCTTC.

The chain links TRBV19 to TRBJ2-4; D is possibly TRBD1 (7 bases). Per germline, CDR1 LNHDA and CDR2 SQIVND (reference sequence). This CDR3 is built from 13 residues. V was clipped by 9 bases and J by 1 base, with 10 bases between them. The CDR3 reads CASAGQAKNIQYF. The CDR3 region has the DNA TGTGCCAGCGCGGGACAGGCCAAAAACATTCAGTACTTC.

The chain combines TRBV12-3 or TRBV12-4 with TRBJ2-2; D is uncertain. This CDR3 spans 10 amino acids. The V gene lost 8 bases and the J gene lost 9 bases, with 7 bases spanning the gap. Here the CDR3 reads CASALWELFF. In nucleotides, the CDR3 is TGTGCCAGCGCCCTGTGGGAGCTGTTTTTT.

The V gene is TRBV10-3, the J gene TRBJ1-2, with D possibly being TRBD1 (6 bases). CDR1 and CDR2 from the germline V gene are ENHRY and SYGVKD. V was clipped by 2 bases and J by 2 bases, with 9 bases between them. This CDR3 contains 14 residues. The CDR3 sequence is CAISEAQGNYGYTF. In DNA, the CDR3 is TGTGCCATCAGTGAGGCGCAGGGGAACTATGGCTACACCTTC.

The chain uses TRBV6-4 and TRBJ1-2, with 9 bases identical to TRBD1. Unmatched junction bases numbered 9, after V lost 6 bases and J lost 4 bases. The CDR3 runs 15 residues. The germline gives CDR1 MRHNA, CDR2 SNTAGT. DNA of the CDR3: TGTGCCAGCAGAACAGGACAGGGGCCTAGCTATGGCTACACCTTC. It specifies CASRTGQGPSYGYTF.

In this sample, this clonotype turned up a few times. This sequence joins TRBV12-3 or TRBV12-4 and TRBJ2-5; 8 bases map to TRBD2. The CDR3 runs 15 residues. The trim removed 2 bases at V and 2 bases at J, leaving 4 bases unmatched. CDR3 nucleotides: TGTGCCAGCAGTTTATTCCAGCGGGAGCAAGAGACCCAGTACTTC. Translating gives CASSLFQREQETQYF.

This clonotype was seen a few times. This sequence joins TRBV20-1 and TRBJ2-1; 9 bases are shared with TRBD2. Germline trimming cut 6 bases from V and 2 bases from J; bases unmatched to any gene: 11. Germline CDR1 reads DFQATT; CDR2 reads SNEGSKA (reference sequence). CDR3 length equals 16 residues. The CDR3 nucleotides are TGCAGTGCCCCGCAAATTAGCGGGGGAACCTACAATGAGCAGTTCTTC. Its translation: CSAPQISGGTYNEQFF.

In DNA form, the CDR3 reads TGCGCCAGCAGCTTGGGAACGCAAAACACCGGGGAGCTGTTTTTT. Amino acids: CASSLGTQNTGELFF. The chain is built from TRBV5-1 and TRBJ2-2; D call uncertain. V lost 0 bases and J 2 bases, leaving 8 bases between the germline ends. Germline values: CDR1 SGHRS, CDR2 YFSETQ. The CDR3 totals 15 residues.